A selection of T cell receptor beta chains follows, all from one sample in a study of cytomegalovirus exposure and HLA in healthy donors. Data came from immunoSEQ multiplex PCR; TCRdb stores just in-frame clones and leaves some out. The table shows under 150,000 clones, with roughly four fifths occurring only once. The sequencing input was PBMCs. These receptors were taken from a young woman in good health and CMV-seronegative. Both conserved end residues are part of each CDR3. The order of the fields is J gene, V gene, clone size, CDR3 protein. Clone sizes are given selectively: once, few, many, or a class where the clone is expanded.

j_call: TRBJ1-1
v_call: TRBV30
clone_size: .
cdr3_aa: CAWWPGMNTEAFF

j_call: TRBJ1-1
v_call: TRBV19
clone_size: .
cdr3_aa: CASSTTANTEAFF

j_call: TRBJ1-6
v_call: TRBV5-1
clone_size: .
cdr3_aa: CASSLWPTGLGDNSPLHF

j_call: TRBJ2-5
v_call: TRBV2
clone_size: .
cdr3_aa: CASSEVRVEETQYF

j_call: TRBJ1-2
v_call: TRBV7-9
clone_size: .
cdr3_aa: CASSTQGNYGYTF

j_call: TRBJ2-2
v_call: TRBV30
clone_size: few
cdr3_aa: CAWKRQINTGELFF

j_call: TRBJ2-1
v_call: TRBV6-6
clone_size: few
cdr3_aa: CASREVGGPEFF

j_call: TRBJ2-5
v_call: TRBV5-6
clone_size: .
cdr3_aa: CASSLDGGLAGETQYF

j_call: TRBJ1-1
v_call: TRBV5-6
clone_size: once
cdr3_aa: CASGLVAGYEAFF

j_call: TRBJ2-7
v_call: TRBV4-1
clone_size: .
cdr3_aa: CASSQAGGLAGGQPYEQYF

j_call: TRBJ1-4
v_call: TRBV5-1
clone_size: .
cdr3_aa: CASSLQGHGEKLFF